The 27 T cell receptor beta chains below all came from one sample that was sequenced in a study of a mutant IDH1 vaccine in newly diagnosed glioma. Antigens of these TCRs are unknown. Time point defined: week 35, safety follow-up. Mutant IDH1 20-mer peptide, at 300 ug, made up each vaccine dose, with topical imiquimod. Only in-frame clones appear in the TCRdb table, and some are missing; sequencing was by immunoSEQ multiplex PCR. The table includes 60,000 to 75,000 clones, around nine tenths detected once. This specimen was PBMCs, taken from a glioma patient whose treatment included an IDH1 peptide vaccine. These receptors were collected from a young man with glioma.

The J gene is TRBJ1-3, the V gene TRBV5-1, with D unclear. CDR1 SGHRS and CDR2 YFSETQ come from the germline V gene. The length of the CDR3 is 15 residues. The germline V and J ends were trimmed by 6 bases and 0 bases, with 13 bases remaining between them. CDR3 DNA: TGCGCCAGCACGCCACAGCCACTCTCTGGAAACACCATATATTTT. This sequence encodes CASTPQPLSGNTIYF.

This clone came up once. This chain uses TRBV4-2 with TRBJ2-1; 11 nucleotides line up with TRBD2. Germline V gene data show CDR1 as LGHNA and CDR2 as YNFKEQ. This CDR3 is 15 amino acids long. V trimming: 2 bases; J trimming: 8 bases; junction bases outside the gene matches: 5. The CDR3 protein is CASSQKTSGKYEQFF. Here the CDR3 DNA reads TGTGCCAGCAGCCAAAAGACTAGCGGGAAGTATGAGCAGTTCTTC.

The chain recombines TRBV28 with TRBJ2-5; 8 nucleotides line up with TRBD2. Germline CDR1 reads MDHEN; CDR2 reads SYDVKM. The CDR3 extends over 14 amino acids. Unmatched junction bases numbered 10, after V lost 6 bases and J lost 7 bases. The CDR3 here is CASREVLAETTQYF. CDR3 nucleotide sequence: TGTGCCAGCAGGGAGGTACTAGCGGAGACGACCCAGTACTTC.

This sequence joins TRBV6-1 and TRBJ1-1; D remains ambiguous. The CDR3 spans 14 residues. The germline gives CDR1 MNHNS, CDR2 SASEGT. V was cut by 10 bases and J by 1 base, with 16 bases left in between. The DNA for the CDR3 is TGTGCCACGTCGTGGATGGGCTGGAACACTGAAGCTTTCTTT. Its protein product is CATSWMGWNTEAFF.

V gene TRBV20-1 combines with J gene TRBJ2-1; no firm D call. The length of the CDR3 is 10 residues. Between the trimmed V and J ends, which lost 6 bases and 6 bases, there was a span of 6 bases. Germline lookup yields CDR1 DFQATT and CDR2 SNEGSKA (reference sequence). In DNA form, the CDR3 reads TGCAGTGCGGCGCTCAATGAGCAGTTCTTC. Translated: CSAALNEQFF.

This chain uses TRBV7-9 with TRBJ1-2; 9 bases map to TRBD1. The CDR3 has 14 amino acids. V gave up 4 bases and J gave up 6 bases; unmatched junction bases: 6. Germline V lookup: CDR1 SEHNR, CDR2 FQNEAQ (reference sequence). CDR3 sequence reads: CASSSGQGGDGYTF. CDR3 DNA: TGTGCCAGCAGCTCGGGACAGGGAGGAGATGGCTACACCTTC.

The chain recombines TRBV5-1 with TRBJ2-7; D is possibly TRBD1 (6 bases). The CDR3 is 14 amino acids. Trimming stripped 2 bases from V and 0 bases from J, with 9 bases between. Germline V gene sequence: CDR1 SGHRS, CDR2 YFSETQ. The CDR3: CASSLTDSSYEQYF. CDR3 in DNA: TGCGCCAGCAGCTTAACGGACAGCTCCTACGAGCAGTACTTC.

V gene TRBV28 combines with J gene TRBJ1-5; no firm D call. V lost 3 bases, J lost 5 bases, and 14 bases lay in between. CDR1 is MDHEN, CDR2 SYDVKM, per germline. This CDR3 is 15 amino acids long. The DNA for the CDR3 is TGTGCCAGCAGTTTGTTCTCCCTAACAGATCAGCCCCAGCATTTT. Encoded protein: CASSLFSLTDQPQHF.

This sequence joins TRBV6-4 and TRBJ2-1, with 8 bases that match TRBD2. This CDR3 is 16 amino acids long. The J segment lost 1 base and the V segment lost 4 bases, leaving 6 bases of the junction unmatched. CDR1 and CDR2 (germline): MRHNA, SNTAGT. The CDR3 nucleotides are TGTGCCAGCAGTGGGTTTAGCGGGGCGTCCTACAATGAGCAGTTCTTC. It codes for CASSGFSGASYNEQFF.

This chain joins TRBV21-1 and TRBJ2-1; the table's TRBD2 call for D was not verified on the DNA. TRBV21-1 is an annotated pseudogene. The CDR3 extends over 16 amino acids. CDR3 nucleotide sequence: TGTGCCAGCAGCAACGCGGGTAGCTCCTCCTACAATGAGCAGTTCTTC. It is translated as CASSNAGSSSYNEQFF.

The chain uses TRBV19 and TRBJ2-5, with D maybe TRBD1 (6 bases). The better agreement between TRBJ2-7 and the DNA end casts doubt on the J call. CDR3 length: 14 amino acids. CDR1 is LNHDA and CDR2 is SQIVND in the germline V gene (reference sequence). CDR3: CASSPGQMTYEQYF. For the CDR3, the DNA is TGTGCCAGTAGTCCAGGACAGATGACCTACGAGCAGTACTTC.

The J gene is TRBJ2-2, the V gene TRBV5-4; D ambiguous. CDR1 and CDR2 from the germline V gene are SGHNT and YYREEE (reference sequence). The CDR3 loop spans 16 amino acids. V was cut by 2 bases and J by 1 base, with 12 bases left in between. CDR3 loop: CASSLLDTLNTGELFF. The CDR3 DNA sequence: TGTGCCAGCAGCTTATTAGACACTCTGAACACCGGGGAGCTGTTTTTT. Using reference TRBV5-4 and TRBJ2-2 for the parts outside the CDR3, the full variable domain is ETGVTQSPTHLIKTRGQQVTLRCSSQSGHNTVSWYQQALGQGPQFIFQYYREEENGRGNFPPRFSGLQFPNYSSELNVNALELDDSALYLCASSLLDTLNTGELFFGEGSRLTVL.

The chain employs TRBV19 and TRBJ1-4, with D maybe TRBD1 (6 bases). CDR1 is LNHDA and CDR2 is SQIVND in the germline V gene (reference sequence). The CDR3 is 19 residues long. Trimming left V 4 bases short and J 0 bases short, with 21 bases between. This CDR3 reads CASSRFGMQGTATNEKLFF. The CDR3 DNA reads TGTGCCAGTAGTAGGTTCGGGATGCAGGGGACTGCAACTAATGAAAAACTGTTTTTT.

For this clone: Other DNA sequences in this specimen translate into the identical CDR3. The gene calls are TRBV28 and TRBJ1-6, with 7 bases that match TRBD1. Germline loops: CDR1 MDHEN, CDR2 SYDVKM. CDR3 length equals 17 residues. Unmatched junction bases numbered 16, after V lost 5 bases and J lost 9 bases. The CDR3: CASSLFPITGVGSPLHF. The CDR3 coding sequence is TGTGCCAGCAGTCTATTCCCCATAACAGGGGTAGGTTCACCCCTCCACTTT.

This rearrangement joins TRBV18 to TRBJ1-1; TRBD1 aligns across 10 bases. CDR1 is KGHSH and CDR2 is LQKENI in the germline V gene. CDR3 length: 19 amino acids. Trimming took 2 bases from V and 0 from J; bases not matched to a gene: 12. The CDR3 spells CASSPLMGQGTTMNTEAFF. DNA of the CDR3: TGTGCCAGCTCACCATTAATGGGACAGGGGACGACCATGAACACTGAAGCTTTCTTT.

V is TRBV2 and J is TRBJ2-7, with a possible D match to TRBD1 (6 bases). The CDR3 is 15 amino acids. Germline CDR1 and CDR2: SNHLY and FYNNEI. V lost 7 bases and J lost 2, with 18 bases in between. The chain's CDR3 is CASTQGGWQTYEQYF. The DNA for the CDR3 is TGTGCCAGCACCCAAGGGGGTTGGCAGACCTACGAGCAGTACTTC.

The CDR3 DNA reads as TGTGCCAGCAGCTTAGCGTTCAGGGGTGAGCAGTTCTTC. This codes for CASSLAFRGEQFF. V gene TRBV7-6 combines with J gene TRBJ2-1; D may be TRBD1 (6 bases). The CDR3 contains 13 residues. V was shortened by 0 bases and J by 9 bases, with 9 bases between the two germline ends. Per germline, CDR1 SGHVS and CDR2 FNYEAQ.

V gene TRBV7-2 combines with J gene TRBJ2-7; unclear D gene. This CDR3 is 16 amino acids long. Germline values: CDR1 SGHTA, CDR2 FQGNSA. Trimming left V 4 bases short and J 5 bases short, with 21 bases between. The CDR3 sequence is CASSYSYPPFGNEQYF. Here the CDR3 DNA reads TGTGCCAGCAGCTATTCTTACCCACCGTTTGGTAACGAGCAGTACTTC.

The chain joins TRBV21-1 to TRBJ1-2; the table names TRBD1, a call not compared with the DNA. TRBV21-1 is flagged as a pseudogene. This CDR3 is built from 18 residues. The CDR3 DNA reads as TGTGCCAGCAGCAAAGCTGGAGGGGCAGGGGGCGCGAACTATGGCTACACCTTC. As protein: CASSKAGGAGGANYGYTF.

The chain carries TRBV19 and TRBJ1-5; 8 bases are a match to TRBD1. The CDR3 runs to 15 residues. Germline lookup yields CDR1 LNHDA and CDR2 SQIVND (reference sequence). V gave up 6 bases and J gave up 7 bases; unmatched junction bases: 11. The CDR3 region is CASSQTGEERQPQHF. In DNA form, the CDR3 reads TGTGCCAGTAGCCAGACAGGGGAGGAGAGACAGCCCCAGCATTTT.

V is TRBV5-1 and J is TRBJ1-2; the D is unclear. The CDR3 is 13 amino acids. The germline V gene has CDR1 SGHRS and CDR2 YFSETQ. V lost 0 bases, J lost 7 bases, and 10 bases lay in between. The CDR3 sequence: CASSLVDRSGYTF. CDR3 DNA sequence: TGCGCCAGCAGCTTGGTTGATCGGAGTGGCTACACCTTC.

The rearrangement links TRBV10-3 to TRBJ1-1, with a tentative D call TRBD1 (6 bases). V was shortened by 2 bases and J by 0 bases, with 10 bases between the two germline ends. The CDR3 has 15 amino acids. From germline, CDR1 is ENHRY and CDR2 SYGVKD. The CDR3 DNA sequence: TGTGCCATCAGTGAGCCGGGACACATGAACACTGAAGCTTTCTTT. It specifies CAISEPGHMNTEAFF.

The CDR3 loop reads CASSGNEQFF. DNA of the CDR3: TGTGCCAGCAGTGGTAATGAGCAGTTCTTC. The chain carries TRBV6-1 and TRBJ2-1; no definite D call. Trimming pared 4 bases from V and 7 bases from J, leaving 2 bases between. This CDR3 is 10 amino acids long. The germline V gene encodes CDR1 MNHNS and CDR2 SASEGT.

The V gene is TRBV30, the J gene TRBJ2-1; D could derive from TRBD1 or TRBD2 (5 bases each). The CDR3 totals 15 residues. Germline V gene data show CDR1 as GTSNPN and CDR2 as SVGIG (reference sequence). Between the trimmed V and J ends, which lost 0 bases and 7 bases, there was a span of 16 bases. The CDR3 reads CAWSVKRQWGNEQFF. The DNA for the CDR3 is TGTGCCTGGAGTGTTAAGCGGCAGTGGGGGAATGAGCAGTTCTTC. The full variable domain, with the rest looked up from reference TRBV30 and TRBJ2-1, is SQTIHQWPATLVQPVGSPLSLECTVEGTSNPNLYWYRQAAGRGLQLLFYSVGIGQISSEVPQNLSASRPQDRQFILSSKKLLLSDSGFYLCAWSVKRQWGNEQFFGPGTRLTVL.

The chain couples TRBV18 to TRBJ1-6; 7 bases match TRBD1. Germline V gene data show CDR1 as KGHSH and CDR2 as LQKENI. The CDR3 loop spans 14 amino acids. The V and J ends lost 10 bases and 0 bases, in that order; junction bases with no gene match: 3. This chain's CDR3 is CATRTGSYNSPLHF. The DNA for the CDR3 is TGTGCCACCCGGACAGGCTCCTATAATTCACCCCTCCACTTT.

This clone was seen a few times. CDR3 protein: CASKQGLNQPQHF. The CDR3 coding sequence is TGTGCCAGCAAACAGGGACTAAATCAGCCCCAGCATTTT. V is TRBV2 and J is TRBJ1-5, with a weak D call TRBD1 (6 bases). Germline values: CDR1 SNHLY, CDR2 FYNNEI. V was pared by 7 bases and J by 4 bases, with 11 bases between. The CDR3 extends over 13 amino acids.

The rearrangement links TRBV19 to TRBJ2-1; 7 bases are a match to TRBD1. Germline loops: CDR1 LNHDA, CDR2 SQIVND (reference sequence). This CDR3 region has 14 residues. V gave up 0 bases and J gave up 9 bases; unmatched junction bases: 5. The CDR3 protein is CASSIETGVGEQFF. In DNA form, the CDR3 reads TGTGCCAGTAGTATAGAAACAGGGGTTGGTGAGCAGTTCTTC.